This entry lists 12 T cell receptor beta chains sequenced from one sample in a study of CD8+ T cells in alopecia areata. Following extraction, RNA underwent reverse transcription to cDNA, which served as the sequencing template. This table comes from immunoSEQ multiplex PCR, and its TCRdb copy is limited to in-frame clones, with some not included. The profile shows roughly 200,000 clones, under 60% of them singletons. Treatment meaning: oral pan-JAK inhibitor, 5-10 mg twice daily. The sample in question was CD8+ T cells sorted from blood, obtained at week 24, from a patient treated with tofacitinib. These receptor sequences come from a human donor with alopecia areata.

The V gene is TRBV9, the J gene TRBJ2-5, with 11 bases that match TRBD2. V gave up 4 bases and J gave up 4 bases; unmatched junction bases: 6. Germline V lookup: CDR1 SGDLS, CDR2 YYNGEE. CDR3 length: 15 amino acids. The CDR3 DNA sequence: TGTGCCAGCAGCCCCGGACTAGCGGGCTCAGAGACCCAGTACTTC. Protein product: CASSPGLAGSETQYF.

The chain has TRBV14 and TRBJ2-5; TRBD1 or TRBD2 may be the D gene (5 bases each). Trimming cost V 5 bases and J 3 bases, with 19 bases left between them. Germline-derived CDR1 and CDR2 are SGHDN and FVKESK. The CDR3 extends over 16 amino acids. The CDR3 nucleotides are TGTGCCAGCAGCTACATACCGAACCGGGGCGAAGAGACCCAGTACTTC. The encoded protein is CASSYIPNRGEETQYF.

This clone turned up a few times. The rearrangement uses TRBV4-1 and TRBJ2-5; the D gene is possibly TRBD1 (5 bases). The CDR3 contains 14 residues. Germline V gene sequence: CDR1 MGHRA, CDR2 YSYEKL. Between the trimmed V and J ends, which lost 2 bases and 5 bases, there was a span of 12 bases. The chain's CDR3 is CASSQYQGGETQYF. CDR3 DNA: TGCGCCAGCAGCCAATATCAGGGTGGGGAGACCCAGTACTTC.

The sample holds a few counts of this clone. The CDR3 region has the DNA TGTGCCAGCAGCTTATCGCAGGGATACAACACCGGGGAGCTGTTTTTT. Its translation: CASSLSQGYNTGELFF. The chain employs TRBV11-3 and TRBJ2-2; D is perhaps TRBD1 (5 bases). This CDR3 has 16 amino acids. The germline V gene has CDR1 SGHNT and CDR2 YENEEA. V was shortened by 2 bases and J by 2 bases, with 12 bases between the two germline ends.

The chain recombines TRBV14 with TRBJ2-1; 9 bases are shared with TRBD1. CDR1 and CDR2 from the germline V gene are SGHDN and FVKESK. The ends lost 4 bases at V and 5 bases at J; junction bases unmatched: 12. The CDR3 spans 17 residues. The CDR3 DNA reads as TGTGCCAGCAGCCCGCGGGACAGGGAGACTCAGGACAATGAGCAGTTCTTC. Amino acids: CASSPRDRETQDNEQFF.

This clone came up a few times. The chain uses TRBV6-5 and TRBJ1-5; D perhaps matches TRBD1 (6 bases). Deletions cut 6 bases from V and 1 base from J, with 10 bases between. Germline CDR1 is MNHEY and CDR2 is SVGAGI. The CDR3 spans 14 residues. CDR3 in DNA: TGTGCCAGCAGAGGGGGGGCGAGCAATCAGCCCCAGCATTTT. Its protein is CASRGGASNQPQHF.

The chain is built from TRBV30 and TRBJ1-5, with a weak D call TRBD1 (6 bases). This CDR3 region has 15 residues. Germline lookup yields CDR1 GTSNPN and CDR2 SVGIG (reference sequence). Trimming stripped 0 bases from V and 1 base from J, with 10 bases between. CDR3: CAWSVWGASNQPQHF. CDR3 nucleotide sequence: TGTGCCTGGAGTGTCTGGGGGGCGAGCAATCAGCCCCAGCATTTT. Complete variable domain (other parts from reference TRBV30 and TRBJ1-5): SQTIHQWPATLVQPVGSPLSLECTVEGTSNPNLYWYRQAAGRGLQLLFYSVGIGQISSEVPQNLSASRPQDRQFILSSKKLLLSDSGFYLCAWSVWGASNQPQHFGDGTRLSIL.

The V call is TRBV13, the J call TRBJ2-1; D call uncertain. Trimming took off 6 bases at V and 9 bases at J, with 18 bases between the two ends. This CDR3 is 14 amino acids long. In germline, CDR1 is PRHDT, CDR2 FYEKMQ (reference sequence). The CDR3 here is CASRQPGLRPEQFF. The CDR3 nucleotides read TGTGCCAGCAGACAGCCAGGCCTTCGTCCTGAGCAGTTCTTC.

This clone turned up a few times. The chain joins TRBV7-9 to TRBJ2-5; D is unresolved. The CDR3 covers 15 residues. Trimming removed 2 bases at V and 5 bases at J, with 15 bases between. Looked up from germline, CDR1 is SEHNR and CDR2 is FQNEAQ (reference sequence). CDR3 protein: CASSLIAAGKETQYF. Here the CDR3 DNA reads TGTGCCAGCAGCTTAATTGCCGCTGGGAAGGAGACCCAGTACTTC.

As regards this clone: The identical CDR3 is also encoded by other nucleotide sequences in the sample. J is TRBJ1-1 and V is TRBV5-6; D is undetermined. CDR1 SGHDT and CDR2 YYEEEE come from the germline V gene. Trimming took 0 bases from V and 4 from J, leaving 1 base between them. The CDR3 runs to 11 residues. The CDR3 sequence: CASSLGTEAFF. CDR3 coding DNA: TGTGCCAGCAGCTTGGGCACTGAAGCTTTCTTT.

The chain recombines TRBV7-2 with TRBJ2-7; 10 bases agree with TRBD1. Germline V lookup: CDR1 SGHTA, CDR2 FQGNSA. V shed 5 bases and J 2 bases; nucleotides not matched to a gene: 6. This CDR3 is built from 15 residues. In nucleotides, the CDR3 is TGTGCCAGCAGCCCGCGACAGGGGGCCACCTACGAGCAGTACTTC. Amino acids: CASSPRQGATYEQYF.

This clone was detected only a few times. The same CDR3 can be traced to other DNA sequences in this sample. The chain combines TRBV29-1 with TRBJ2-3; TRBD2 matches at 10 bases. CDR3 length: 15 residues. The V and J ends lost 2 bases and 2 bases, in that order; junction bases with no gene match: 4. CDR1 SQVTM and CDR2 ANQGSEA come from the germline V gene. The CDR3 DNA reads TGCAGCGTTGAACTAGCGGGAGAGTCCACAGATACGCAGTATTTT. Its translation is CSVELAGESTDTQYF.